What follows are 27 T cell receptor beta chains derived from one specimen sequenced in a study of blood T cell repertoires in COVID-19. Generated by immunoSEQ multiplex PCR, the TCRdb table keeps only in-frame clones and is missing some. The table shows 200,000 to 250,000 clones, with 87% occurring only once. The specimen was peripheral blood. The receptors come from a woman aged 18 to 35 who had recovered from COVID-19.

This chain connects TRBV10-3 to TRBJ2-5, with TRBD2 matching 15 bases. The CDR3 consists of 16 residues. V lost 5 bases, J lost 5 bases, and 6 bases stayed unmatched. Germline CDR1 ENHRY, CDR2 SYGVKD. CDR3 bases: TGTGCCATCAGTAGGACTAGCGGGAGGGAGCTGGAGACCCAGTACTTC. It codes for CAISRTSGRELETQYF.

In its sample, this clone was seen once. The rearrangement uses TRBV27 and TRBJ2-1; D is possibly TRBD2 (5 bases). Germline-derived CDR1 and CDR2 are MNHEY and SMNVEV (reference sequence). V was pared by 2 bases and J by 1 base, with 9 bases between. The length of the CDR3 is 15 residues. The chain's CDR3 is CASSLDPGSYNEQFF. The CDR3 DNA follows: TGTGCCAGCAGTTTAGACCCGGGGTCCTACAATGAGCAGTTCTTC.

The V gene is TRBV6-5, the J gene TRBJ1-1; 8 positions agree with TRBD1. CDR3 length: 14 residues. Trimming cost V 6 bases and J 1 base; bases outside gene matches: 4. Germline V gene sequence: CDR1 MNHEY, CDR2 SVGAGI. The CDR3 sequence is CASRLGTGNTEAFF. DNA for the CDR3: TGTGCCAGCAGGCTTGGGACAGGGAACACTGAAGCTTTCTTT.

The table lists this clone with a count of one. The V gene is TRBV21-1, the J gene TRBJ1-4; the table gives TRBD1 as D, unverified against the DNA. TRBV21-1 is flagged as a pseudogene. This CDR3 has 17 residues. CDR3 DNA: TGTGCCAGCAGCCACAGGGGTTTGGGTGCAACTAATGAAAAACTGTTTTTT. It specifies CASSHRGLGATNEKLFF.

The gene calls are TRBV10-1 and TRBJ1-1; D may be TRBD1 (6 bases). V lost 3 bases and J 4 bases, leaving 9 bases between the germline ends. The CDR3 loop spans 13 amino acids. Germline V gene data show CDR1 as WNHNN and CDR2 as SYGVQD (reference sequence). CDR3 bases: TGCGCCAGCAGTGAAAGGGGGGGCACTGAAGCTTTCTTT. Translation gives CASSERGGTEAFF.

The chain is built from TRBV20-1 and TRBJ1-5, with D possibly TRBD1 on 5 matching bases. Trimming removed 0 bases at V and 9 bases at J, with 6 bases between. Germline V lookup: CDR1 DFQATT, CDR2 SNEGSKA (reference sequence). This CDR3 has 11 residues. CDR3 sequence: CSAREGVPQHF. The CDR3 DNA follows: TGCAGTGCTAGAGAAGGGGTGCCCCAGCATTTT.

The V gene is TRBV2, the J gene TRBJ1-2; the D gene is possibly TRBD1 (5 bases). V was trimmed by 8 bases and J by 7 bases, leaving 14 bases between them. Looked up from germline, CDR1 is SNHLY and CDR2 is FYNNEI. CDR3 length: 12 amino acids. Here the CDR3 reads CASPGGGGGYTF. In DNA, the CDR3 is TGTGCCAGCCCGGGGGGGGGAGGTGGCTACACCTTC. The full variable domain, completed using reference TRBV2 and TRBJ1-2, is EPEVTQTPSHQVTQMGQEVILRCVPISNHLYFYWYRQILGQKVEFLVSFYNNEISEKSEIFDDQFSVERPDGSNFTLKIRSTKLEDSAMYFCASPGGGGGYTFGSGTRLTVV.

The chain recombines TRBV5-1 with TRBJ2-3; D remains ambiguous. This CDR3 region has 14 residues. CDR1 is SGHRS, CDR2 YFSETQ, per germline. V was shortened by 1 base and J by 3 bases, with 9 bases between the two germline ends. The CDR3 DNA is TGCGCCAGCAGCTTGTACCAGACTACAGATACGCAGTATTTT. It translates to CASSLYQTTDTQYF. The full variable domain, in which reference TRBV5-1 and TRBJ2-3 provide the parts outside the CDR3, is KAGVTQTPRYLIKTRGQQVTLSCSPISGHRSVSWYQQTPGQGLQFLFEYFSETQRNKGNFPGRFSGRQFSNSRSEMNVSTLELGDSALYLCASSLYQTTDTQYFGPGTRLTVL.

V and J are TRBV9 and TRBJ2-1; 8 nucleotides match TRBD2. The CDR3 runs 14 residues. Losses at the gene ends were 0 bases for V and 6 bases for J; bases not matched to a gene: 2. Germline lookup yields CDR1 SGDLS and CDR2 YYNGEE. The DNA of the CDR3 is TGTGCCAGCAGCGTAGACGGGAGGGGCAATGAGCAGTTCTTC. Protein sequence: CASSVDGRGNEQFF.

This chain links TRBV7-3 with TRBJ2-4, with 10 bases identical to TRBD2. V lost 5 bases to trimming and J lost 8 bases; unmatched junction nucleotides: 6. This CDR3 contains 14 residues. Germline assignment: CDR1 SGHTA and CDR2 FQGTGA. The CDR3 nucleotides read TGTGCCAGCAGCCTCCTAGCGGGAGCTGACATTCAGTACTTC. Translated, it gives CASSLLAGADIQYF.

The table lists this clone with a count of one. This chain links TRBV27 with TRBJ2-3; TRBD2 matches 12 bases. Germline trimming cut 3 bases from V and 3 bases from J; bases unmatched to any gene: 7. This CDR3 is 17 amino acids long. Germline assignment: CDR1 MNHEY and CDR2 SMNVEV (reference sequence). The CDR3 loop reads CASSFSLAGGLTDTQYF. CDR3 nucleotides: TGTGCCAGCAGTTTTAGCCTAGCGGGAGGGTTAACAGATACGCAGTATTTT.

The chain combines TRBV20-1 with TRBJ1-4; no clear D gene. The CDR3 runs 14 residues. The germline V and J ends were trimmed by 3 bases and 6 bases, with 14 bases remaining between them. Germline values: CDR1 DFQATT, CDR2 SNEGSKA (reference sequence). The CDR3 nucleotides are TGCAGTGCTAGTGAGCCGGGTCTTTATGAAAAACTGTTTTTT. Translated: CSASEPGLYEKLFF.

This chain links TRBV29-1 with TRBJ1-1, with D maybe TRBD1 (6 bases). Trimming stripped 4 bases from V and 0 bases from J, with 9 bases between. CDR1 is SQVTM and CDR2 is ANQGSEA in the germline V gene. This CDR3 region has 13 residues. CDR3 bases: TGCAGCGTTGCCGGACAGATGAACACTGAAGCTTTCTTT. Amino acids: CSVAGQMNTEAFF.

The chain couples TRBV27 to TRBJ2-7; D is ambiguous. The CDR3 loop spans 15 amino acids. V was trimmed by 3 bases and J by 2 bases, leaving 14 bases between them. Germline CDR1 is MNHEY and CDR2 is SMNVEV (reference sequence). CDR3: CASSLSRWSTYEQYF. The CDR3 DNA is TGTGCCAGCAGTTTGTCACGCTGGAGTACCTACGAGCAGTACTTC.

This chain connects TRBV21-1 to TRBJ2-2; TRBD1 reflects the table's D call only, with no check against the DNA. TRBV21-1 is a listed pseudogene. The CDR3 length is 19 residues. CDR3: CASSKIRAPGGAYTGELFF. In DNA form, the CDR3 reads TGTGCCAGCAGCAAAATCAGGGCACCAGGGGGCGCTTACACCGGGGAGCTGTTTTTT.

This rearrangement joins TRBV27 to TRBJ1-1, with D possibly being TRBD1 (6 bases). Per the germline V gene, CDR1 is MNHEY and CDR2 is SMNVEV (reference sequence). V lost 2 bases and J lost 0, with 7 bases in between. The CDR3 loop spans 14 amino acids. This chain's CDR3 is CASSLQGMNTEAFF. DNA of the CDR3: TGTGCCAGCAGTTTACAGGGGATGAACACTGAAGCTTTCTTT.

The table lists this clone with a count of one. The chain carries TRBV30 and TRBJ1-2; 8 bases line up with TRBD1. Germline values: CDR1 GTSNPN, CDR2 SVGIG (reference sequence). The V gene end was trimmed by 3 bases and the J gene end by 13 bases; junction bases not matched to a gene: 10. The CDR3 contains 12 residues. The CDR3 region has the DNA TGTGCCTGGAGCGACAGGGGCCGGGCAGTCACCTTC. Its translation: CAWSDRGRAVTF.

The CDR3 DNA reads as TGTGCCAGCACCCCAGGGGGTTCCTACGAGCAGTACTTC. This gives the protein CASTPGGSYEQYF. The chain links TRBV28 to TRBJ2-7; 7 bases agree with TRBD1. The CDR3 sequence is 13 residues long. Germline CDR1 reads MDHEN; CDR2 reads SYDVKM. V lost 7 bases to trimming and J lost 1 base; unmatched junction nucleotides: 4.

The rearrangement uses TRBV27 and TRBJ2-7; 8 nucleotides agree with TRBD1. This CDR3 has 13 amino acids. Germline V lookup: CDR1 MNHEY, CDR2 SMNVEV (reference sequence). V lost 3 bases and J lost 7; bases outside the gene matches: 5. CDR3 coding DNA: TGTGCCAGCAGTTTCCAGGGGGCTCGGGAGCAGTACTTC. Protein sequence: CASSFQGAREQYF.

The rearrangement joins TRBV7-3 to TRBJ2-1, with TRBD2 matching 8 bases. Germline V gene lookup returns CDR1 SGHTA and CDR2 FQGTGA. This CDR3 comprises 15 residues. J gave up 0 bases and V 5 bases, and 3 bases lay outside the gene matches. Written as DNA, the CDR3 is TGTGCCAGCAGCAGAAGCGGGAGCTCCTACAATGAGCAGTTCTTC. Residues: CASSRSGSSYNEQFF. The whole variable domain, remainder taken from reference TRBV7-3 and TRBJ2-1, is GAGVSQTPSNKVTEKGKYVELRCDPISGHTALYWYRQSLGQGPEFLIYFQGTGAADDSGLPNDRFFAVRPEGSVSTLKIQRTERGDSAVYLCASSRSGSSYNEQFFGPGTRLTVL.

V usage is TRBV19 and J usage is TRBJ1-3; no reliable D call. CDR1 is LNHDA, CDR2 SQIVND, per germline (reference sequence). The CDR3 covers 14 residues. V lost 2 bases and J 0 bases, leaving 5 bases between the germline ends. CDR3 nucleotide sequence: TGTGCCAGTAGTATACCCATCTCTGGAAACACCATATATTTT. This translates into CASSIPISGNTIYF. The full variable domain, in which reference TRBV19 and TRBJ1-3 provide the parts outside the CDR3, is DGGITQSPKYLFRKEGQNVTLSCEQNLNHDAMYWYRQDPGQGLRLIYYSQIVNDFQKGDIAEGYSVSREKKESFPLTVTSAQKNPTAFYLCASSIPISGNTIYFGEGSWLTVV.

In this sample, this clone is medium-sized. The chain uses TRBV6-4 and TRBJ2-1; D uncertain. From germline, CDR1 is MRHNA and CDR2 SNTAGT. The CDR3 is made up of 12 amino acids. V was trimmed by 3 bases and J by 5 bases, leaving 5 bases between them. In DNA, the CDR3 is TGTGCCAGCAGTGAGTACAACAATGAGCAGTTCTTC. Amino acid sequence: CASSEYNNEQFF.

The chain combines TRBV25-1 with TRBJ1-4; 8 positions match TRBD1. V lost 6 bases and J lost 7; bases outside the gene matches: 4. This CDR3 has 13 amino acids. CDR1 and CDR2 (germline): MGHDK, SYGVNS. The CDR3: CASRGQGGEKLFF. DNA of the CDR3: TGTGCCAGCAGAGGACAGGGAGGTGAAAAACTGTTTTTT.

This clone was recorded only once. The rearrangement uses TRBV6-5 and TRBJ2-2; D may be TRBD2 (5 bases). The CDR3 runs to 15 residues. V lost 3 bases and J 6 bases, leaving 14 bases between the germline ends. The germline gives CDR1 MNHEY, CDR2 SVGAGI. The CDR3 bases are TGTGCCAGCAGTTATCGAGCCCGGGGAGCCGGGGAGCTGTTTTTT. Translation: CASSYRARGAGELFF.

The V and J genes are TRBV6-6 and TRBJ2-7, with D possibly TRBD2 on 6 matching bases. The V end was cut by 4 bases, the J end by 6 bases, with 13 bases between. CDR3 size: 13 residues. Per germline, CDR1 MNHNY and CDR2 SVGAGI (reference sequence). The CDR3 DNA follows: TGTGCCAGCAGTTCGGGACTGTTTACCGAGCAGTACTTC. Translation: CASSSGLFTEQYF.

This chain joins TRBV10-1 and TRBJ2-7, with no clear D. V was pared by 3 bases and J by 1 base, with 10 bases between. Germline V gene sequence: CDR1 WNHNN, CDR2 SYGVQD (reference sequence). CDR3 length: 14 amino acids. For the CDR3, the DNA is TGCGCCAGCAGTGACCGGCGCAGGTCCTACGAGCAGTACTTC. This sequence encodes CASSDRRRSYEQYF.

The CDR3 protein is CASSEDIGDFYGYTF. CDR3 DNA: TGTGCCAGCAGTGAAGACATCGGGGACTTTTATGGCTACACCTTC. The chain has TRBV6-1 and TRBJ1-2; TRBD1 is a possible D gene (5 bases). V was trimmed by 1 base and J by 5 bases, leaving 14 bases between them. There are 15 residues in the CDR3. Germline CDR1 reads MNHNS; CDR2 reads SASEGT.